This T cell receptor (beta chain) was found in a study of shared clonotypes between healthy human individuals. For the study at large: Donors had three CD4 naive, three CD4 memory, two CD8 naive and one CD8 memory plate apiece.

Only in-frame clones appear in the TCRdb table, and some are missing; sequencing was by immunoSEQ multiplex PCR. The sample records 550,000 to 850,000 clones, 72% being singletons. Study results and limitations: Some naive CD4 clonotypes, roughly 4.8%, turned up in common across a handful of donors.

With respect to this clone: Its target is unknown.

The CDR3 is 13 amino acids. Trimming cost V 3 bases and J 5 bases, with 13 bases left between them. Germline V gives CDR1 SQVTM, CDR2 ANQGSEA. The origin of this receptor is a woman under 40 in good health. Sequencing was done on a sample of memory CD4+ T cells sorted from blood. Indicated subset: CD45RA-negative fraction. V gene TRBV29-1 combines with J gene TRBJ2-5; D call uncertain. For the CDR3, the DNA is TGCAGCGTTGAGCCTCTTGGTTTGGAGACCCAGTACTTC. This gives the protein CSVEPLGLETQYF.